The 19 T cell receptor beta chains reported below all come from one sample, sequenced in a study of blood T cell repertoires in COVID-19. Generated by immunoSEQ multiplex PCR, the TCRdb table keeps only in-frame clones and is missing some. The profile shows around 70,000 clones, 79% of them singletons. Sequenced input: peripheral blood. Receptors were obtained from a man between 60 and 70 years old with active or convalescent COVID-19.

The chain joins TRBV2 to TRBJ2-7; D ambiguous. Per the germline V gene, CDR1 is SNHLY and CDR2 is FYNNEI. V was pared by 2 bases and J by 0 bases, with 8 bases between. The CDR3 totals 14 residues. This chain's CDR3 is CASSETSFSYEQYF. CDR3 nucleotide sequence: TGTGCCAGCAGTGAAACGAGTTTCTCCTACGAGCAGTACTTC.

The chain employs TRBV27 and TRBJ1-2; a possible D gene is TRBD1 (6 bases). This CDR3 comprises 15 residues. Looked up from germline, CDR1 is MNHEY and CDR2 is SMNVEV (reference sequence). V lost 3 bases and J lost 4, with 15 bases in between. DNA for the CDR3: TGTGCCAGCAGTTTTATCGGGGGGCTCGGCTATGGCTACACCTTC. It translates to CASSFIGGLGYGYTF.

V usage is TRBV6-5 and J usage is TRBJ2-5; perhaps TRBD2 as D (5 bases). Trimming stripped 1 base from V and 3 bases from J, with 6 bases between. The CDR3 has 13 amino acids. Germline loops: CDR1 MNHEY, CDR2 SVGAGI. For the CDR3, the DNA is TGTGCCAGCAGTTACTTGGGAGAAGAGACCCAGTACTTC. It encodes CASSYLGEETQYF.

This chain links TRBV6-5 with TRBJ1-4; no definite D call. CDR3 size: 15 residues. Per germline, CDR1 MNHEY and CDR2 SVGAGI. V lost 0 bases and J 8 bases, leaving 13 bases between the germline ends. The CDR3 nucleotides are TGTGCCAGCAGTTACTCGAGCGAAGGAGGGGAAAAACTGTTTTTT. Its protein is CASSYSSEGGEKLFF.

The chain recombines TRBV6-5 with TRBJ2-3, with a weak D call TRBD2 (5 bases). Germline loops: CDR1 MNHEY, CDR2 SVGAGI. This CDR3 has 16 amino acids. The V end lost 4 bases, the J end lost 1 base, and 15 bases lay between the germline ends. The DNA for the CDR3 is TGTGCCAGCAGTTCGGAGAGGGTGGGTCGCACAGATACGCAGTATTTT. This encodes CASSSERVGRTDTQYF.

This clone has only a few counts. This chain links TRBV6-5 with TRBJ2-3; D remains unclear. Germline lookup yields CDR1 MNHEY and CDR2 SVGAGI. Trimming pared 8 bases from V and 0 bases from J, leaving 9 bases between. The CDR3 length is 13 residues. CDR3 nucleotide sequence: TGTGCCAGCGTAGGTAGCAGCACAGATACGCAGTATTTT. Translating gives CASVGSSTDTQYF.

V is TRBV3-1 (or the pseudogene TRBV3-2) and J is TRBJ2-5; D unclear. Trimming took 3 bases from V and 7 from J, leaving 9 bases between them. CDR3 size: 12 residues. Per germline, CDR1 LGHDT and CDR2 YNNKEL (reference sequence). The chain's CDR3 is CASSHSGSTQYF. The CDR3 DNA follows: TGTGCCAGCAGCCATTCTGGCTCGACCCAGTACTTC.

This clone has just a few counts. The gene calls are TRBV7-9 and TRBJ1-2; no reliable D call. The CDR3 length is 14 residues. V was cut by 2 bases and J by 3 bases, with 10 bases left in between. The germline CDR1 and CDR2 sequences are SEHNR and FQNEAQ (reference sequence). The chain's CDR3 is CASSLNRGDYGYTF. The CDR3 region has the DNA TGTGCCAGCAGCTTAAATCGGGGTGACTATGGCTACACCTTC.

The V call is TRBV28, the J call TRBJ1-3; D is possibly TRBD1 (5 bases). V lost 5 bases, J lost 1 base, and 15 bases lay in between. CDR1 MDHEN and CDR2 SYDVKM come from the germline V gene. There are 16 residues in the CDR3. CDR3 region: CASSPPRGGSGNTIYF. The CDR3 DNA reads TGTGCCAGCAGTCCCCCCCGGGGGGGATCTGGAAACACCATATATTTT.

This chain joins TRBV28 and TRBJ2-3; tentatively, D is TRBD1 (5 bases). This CDR3 region has 15 residues. CDR1 and CDR2 (germline): MDHEN, SYDVKM. Trimming left V 3 bases short and J 4 bases short, with 14 bases between. CDR3 region: CASSLRQGWPDTQYF. CDR3 DNA: TGTGCCAGCAGTTTGCGGCAGGGTTGGCCAGATACGCAGTATTTT. Together with reference TRBV28 and TRBJ2-3, the CDR3 gives the full variable domain: DVKVTQSSRYLVKRTGEKVFLECVQDMDHENMFWYRQDPGLGLRLIYFSYDVKMKEKGDIPEGYSVSREKKERFSLILESASTNQTSMYLCASSLRQGWPDTQYFGPGTRLTVL.

The gene calls are TRBV9 and TRBJ1-4; a possible D gene is TRBD1 (6 bases). Germline V gene data show CDR1 as SGDLS and CDR2 as YYNGEE. There are 15 residues in the CDR3. Between the trimmed V and J ends, which lost 3 bases and 6 bases, there was a span of 15 bases. CDR3 loop: CASSGFGGAHEKLFF. The CDR3 coding sequence is TGTGCCAGCAGCGGCTTCGGGGGGGCGCATGAAAAACTGTTTTTT.

This chain joins TRBV2 and TRBJ1-6; D is possibly TRBD1 (5 bases). Germline V gene data show CDR1 as SNHLY and CDR2 as FYNNEI. Trimming took 7 bases from V and 9 from J, leaving 13 bases between them. There are 13 residues in the CDR3. CDR3 protein: CASTREGSSPLHF. The CDR3 nucleotides read TGTGCCAGCACCAGGGAGGGTAGTTCACCCCTCCACTTT. The whole variable domain, remainder taken from reference TRBV2 and TRBJ1-6, is EPEVTQTPSHQVTQMGQEVILRCVPISNHLYFYWYRQILGQKVEFLVSFYNNEISEKSEIFDDQFSVERPDGSNFTLKIRSTKLEDSAMYFCASTREGSSPLHFGNGTRLTVT.

This rearrangement joins TRBV25-1 to TRBJ2-7; 7 nucleotides align to TRBD2. Per the germline V gene, CDR1 is MGHDK and CDR2 is SYGVNS. This CDR3 contains 13 residues. V lost 6 bases and J lost 0; bases outside the gene matches: 2. CDR3 sequence reads: CASSGGSSYEQYF. The CDR3 nucleotides read TGTGCCAGCAGCGGGGGGAGCTCCTACGAGCAGTACTTC.

The chain couples TRBV4-2 to TRBJ1-2; 7 bases are a match to TRBD1. The CDR3 loop spans 14 amino acids. In germline, CDR1 is LGHNA, CDR2 YNFKEQ. V was clipped by 5 bases and J by 8 bases; unmatched bases: 11. CDR3 region: CASSRRGQGKGYTF. The CDR3, as DNA: TGTGCCAGCAGCAGAAGGGGGCAGGGGAAAGGCTACACCTTC.

The chain combines TRBV7-3 with TRBJ2-1; 8 nucleotides agree with TRBD2. CDR3 length equals 16 residues. CDR1 is SGHTA, CDR2 FQGTGA, per germline. V shed 4 bases and J 0 bases; nucleotides not matched to a gene: 5. CDR3 coding DNA: TGTGCCAGCAGCTCGTTAGCGGGAAGCTCCTACAATGAGCAGTTCTTC. Translated: CASSSLAGSSYNEQFF.

The chain employs TRBV5-1 and TRBJ1-1; 8 nucleotides align to TRBD1. Germline CDR1 and CDR2: SGHRS and YFSETQ. The CDR3 spans 16 residues. The V gene end was trimmed by 3 bases and the J gene end by 4 bases; junction bases not matched to a gene: 11. As DNA, the CDR3 is TGCGCCAGCAGCTCTACTCCGAACAGGGGGTTCACTGAAGCTTTCTTT. It is translated as CASSSTPNRGFTEAFF.

V is TRBV10-3 and J is TRBJ2-3; 13 bases agree with TRBD2. Per germline, CDR1 ENHRY and CDR2 SYGVKD. The CDR3 covers 18 residues. J lost 0 bases, V lost 2 bases, and 5 bases had no gene match. For the CDR3, the DNA is TGTGCCATCAGTGAGAGGACTAGCGGGAGCCGGAGCACAGATACGCAGTATTTT. Amino acids: CAISERTSGSRSTDTQYF.

The chain couples TRBV5-1 to TRBJ2-5; 12 bases align to TRBD2. Looked up from germline, CDR1 is SGHRS and CDR2 is YFSETQ. This CDR3 comprises 16 residues. Unmatched junction bases numbered 8, after V lost 3 bases and J lost 5 bases. This CDR3 is CASSSGLAGLQETQYF. CDR3 nucleotides: TGCGCCAGCAGCTCAGGACTAGCGGGGTTACAGGAGACCCAGTACTTC.

V is TRBV4-1 and J is TRBJ2-3; the D is unclear. The CDR3 sequence is 14 residues long. Germline CDR1 MGHRA, CDR2 YSYEKL. The ends were cut back, 5 bases at V and 9 bases at J, with 18 bases in the middle. In nucleotides, the CDR3 is TGCGCCAGCAGCTTAGCCCCTACCAGTCTCACGCAGTATTTT. Amino acid sequence: CASSLAPTSLTQYF.